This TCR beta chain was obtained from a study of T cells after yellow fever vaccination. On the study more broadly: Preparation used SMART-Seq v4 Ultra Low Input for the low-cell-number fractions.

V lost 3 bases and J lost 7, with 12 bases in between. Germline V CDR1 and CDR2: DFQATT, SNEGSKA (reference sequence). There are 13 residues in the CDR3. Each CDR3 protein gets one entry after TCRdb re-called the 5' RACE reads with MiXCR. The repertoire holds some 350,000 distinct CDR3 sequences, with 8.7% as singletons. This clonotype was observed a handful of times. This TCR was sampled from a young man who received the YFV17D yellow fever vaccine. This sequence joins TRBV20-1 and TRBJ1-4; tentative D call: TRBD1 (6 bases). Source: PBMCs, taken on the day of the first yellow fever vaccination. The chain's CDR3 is CSASQGHPEKLFF. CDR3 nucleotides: TGCAGTGCTAGCCAGGGACATCCTGAAAAACTGTTTTTT.